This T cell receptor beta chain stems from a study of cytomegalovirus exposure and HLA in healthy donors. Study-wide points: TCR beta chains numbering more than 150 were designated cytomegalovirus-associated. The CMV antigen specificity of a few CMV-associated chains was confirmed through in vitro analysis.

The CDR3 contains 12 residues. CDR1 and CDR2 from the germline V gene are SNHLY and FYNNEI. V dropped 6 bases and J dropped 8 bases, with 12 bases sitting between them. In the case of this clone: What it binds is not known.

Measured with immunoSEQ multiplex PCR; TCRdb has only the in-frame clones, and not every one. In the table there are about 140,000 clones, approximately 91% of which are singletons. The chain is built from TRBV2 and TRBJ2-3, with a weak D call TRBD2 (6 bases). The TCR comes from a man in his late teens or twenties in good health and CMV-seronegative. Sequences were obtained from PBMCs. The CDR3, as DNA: TGTGCCAGCAGAATGAATAGCGGTACGCAGTATTTT. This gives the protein CASRMNSGTQYF.